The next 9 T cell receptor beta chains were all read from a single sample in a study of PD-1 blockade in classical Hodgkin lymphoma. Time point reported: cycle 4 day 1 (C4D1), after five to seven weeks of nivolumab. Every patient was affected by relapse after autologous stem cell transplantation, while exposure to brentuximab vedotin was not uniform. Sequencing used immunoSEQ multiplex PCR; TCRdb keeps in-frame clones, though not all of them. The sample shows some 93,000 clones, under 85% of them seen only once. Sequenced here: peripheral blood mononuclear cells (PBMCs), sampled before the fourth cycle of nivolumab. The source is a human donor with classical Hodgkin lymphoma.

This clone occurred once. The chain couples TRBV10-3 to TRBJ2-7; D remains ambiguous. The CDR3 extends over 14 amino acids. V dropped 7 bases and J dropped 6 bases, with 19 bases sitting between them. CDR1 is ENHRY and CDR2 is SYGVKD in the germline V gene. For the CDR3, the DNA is TGTGCCATCACCCCTGAGGCAGCCTATAGCGAGCAGTACTTC. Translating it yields CAITPEAAYSEQYF.

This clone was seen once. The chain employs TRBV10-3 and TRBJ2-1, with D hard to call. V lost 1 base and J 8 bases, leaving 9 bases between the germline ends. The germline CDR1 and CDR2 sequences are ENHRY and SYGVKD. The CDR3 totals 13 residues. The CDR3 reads CAISEFASYEQFF. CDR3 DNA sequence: TGTGCCATCAGTGAGTTCGCTAGTTATGAGCAGTTCTTC.

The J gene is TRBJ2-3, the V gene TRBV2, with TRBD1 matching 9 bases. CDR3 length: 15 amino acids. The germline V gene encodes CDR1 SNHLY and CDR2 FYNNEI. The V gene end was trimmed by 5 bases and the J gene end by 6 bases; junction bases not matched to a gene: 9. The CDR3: CASSYTGGAGDTQYF. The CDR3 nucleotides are TGTGCCAGCAGTTACACAGGGGGCGCAGGGGATACGCAGTATTTT.

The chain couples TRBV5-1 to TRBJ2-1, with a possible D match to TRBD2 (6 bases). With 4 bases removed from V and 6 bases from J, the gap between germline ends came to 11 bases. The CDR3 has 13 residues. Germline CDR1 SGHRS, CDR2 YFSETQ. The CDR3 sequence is CASSVTSSNEQFF. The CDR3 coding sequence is TGCGCCAGCAGCGTGACTAGTAGCAATGAGCAGTTCTTC.

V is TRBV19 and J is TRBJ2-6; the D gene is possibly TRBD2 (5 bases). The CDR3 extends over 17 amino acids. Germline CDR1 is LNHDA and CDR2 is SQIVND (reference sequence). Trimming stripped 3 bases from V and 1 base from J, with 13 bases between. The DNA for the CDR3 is TGTGCCAGTAGTATTTGGGTAGGAGGTTCTGGGGCCAACGTCCTGACTTTC. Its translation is CASSIWVGGSGANVLTF.

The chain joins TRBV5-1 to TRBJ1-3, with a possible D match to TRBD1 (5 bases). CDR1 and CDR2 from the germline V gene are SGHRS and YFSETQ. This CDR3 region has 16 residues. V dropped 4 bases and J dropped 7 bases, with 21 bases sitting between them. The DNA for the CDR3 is TGCGCCAGCAGCGAAAGACAGTCTGGAGTAGAGAACACCATATATTTT. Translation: CASSERQSGVENTIYF.

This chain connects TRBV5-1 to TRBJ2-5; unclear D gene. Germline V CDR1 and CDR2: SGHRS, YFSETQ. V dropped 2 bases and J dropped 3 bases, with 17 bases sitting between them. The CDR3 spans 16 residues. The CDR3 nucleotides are TGCGCCAGCAGCTTATCCCCCAGCCCCCTGGAAGAGACCCAGTACTTC. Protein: CASSLSPSPLEETQYF.

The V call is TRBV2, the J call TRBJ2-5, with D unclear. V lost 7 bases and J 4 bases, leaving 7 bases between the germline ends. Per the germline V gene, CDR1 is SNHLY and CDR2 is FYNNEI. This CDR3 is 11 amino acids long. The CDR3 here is CASNALETQYF. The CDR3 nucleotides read TGTGCCAGCAATGCCCTAGAGACCCAGTACTTC.

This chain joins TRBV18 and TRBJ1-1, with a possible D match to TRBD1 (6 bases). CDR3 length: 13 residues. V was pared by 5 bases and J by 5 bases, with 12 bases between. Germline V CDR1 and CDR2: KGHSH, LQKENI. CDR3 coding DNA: TGTGCCAGCTCATCTTTAGGGGGGACTGAAGCTTTCTTT. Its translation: CASSSLGGTEAFF.